What follows are 30 T cell receptor beta chains derived from one specimen sequenced in a study of T cells in Graves' hyperthyroidism and ophthalmopathy. The source material, RNA transcripts, was used to amplify TCR beta CDR3 regions. The HTBI set primed first-round TCR CDR3 RT-PCR. Each CDR3 protein is one row after TCRdb ran MiXCR on the multiplex PCR reads. The sample has hundreds of thousands of distinct CDR3 sequences, around 14% seen once. The sample was blood. The receptors here all came from a young woman with Graves' hyperthyroidism that later progressed to Graves' ophthalmopathy.

Ten or more counts support this clonotype. V usage is TRBV7-8 and J usage is TRBJ1-1; 7 nucleotides match TRBD1. Losses at the gene ends were 5 bases for V and 7 bases for J; bases not matched to a gene: 13. CDR3 size: 15 residues. Germline CDR1 is SGHVS and CDR2 is FQNEAQ. The CDR3 sequence: CASSPRDRLNSEAFF. Here the CDR3 DNA reads TGTGCCAGCAGCCCGCGGGACAGACTAAATAGTGAAGCTTTCTTT.

J is TRBJ2-2 and V is TRBV11-3; D gene uncertain. CDR3 length equals 17 residues. Germline V CDR1 and CDR2: SGHNT, YENEEA. V was clipped by 7 bases and J by 4 bases, with 22 bases between them. CDR3 nucleotides: TGTGCCAGCACCATCGTTCCGGTGTTCGAGCGCACCGGGGAGCTGTTTTTT. The encoded protein is CASTIVPVFERTGELFF.

Of note for this clonotype: Since a much larger clone is just one base distant, this may be a read error. The chain recombines TRBV14 with TRBJ1-2; no definite D call. CDR1 is SGHDN, CDR2 FVKESK, per germline. There are 13 residues in the CDR3. CDR3 in amino acids: CAGSEGGAYGYTF. CDR3 coding DNA: TGTGCCGGCAGCGAAGGCGGTGCCTATGGCTACACCTTC.

This clonotype was seen at least ten times. The chain recombines TRBV28 with TRBJ2-1; TRBD1 matches at 9 bases. V gave up 4 bases and J gave up 3 bases; unmatched junction bases: 7. The CDR3 runs to 16 residues. The germline V gene has CDR1 MDHEN and CDR2 SYDVKM. CDR3 coding DNA: TGTGCCAGCAGTTGGACAGGGGAGATGGGCTACAATGAGCAGTTCTTC. Translating it yields CASSWTGEMGYNEQFF.

This clonotype has at least ten counts. This chain uses TRBV7-2 with TRBJ2-3, with TRBD2 identical over 7 bases. Germline lookup yields CDR1 SGHTA and CDR2 FQGNSA. CDR3 length: 15 residues. The V segment lost 4 bases and the J segment 2 bases; nucleotides outside the gene matches: 6. CDR3: CASSSTSSFTDTQYF. In DNA form, the CDR3 reads TGTGCCAGCAGCTCGACTAGCTCCTTCACAGATACGCAGTATTTT. The full variable domain, rest sourced from reference TRBV7-2 and TRBJ2-3, is GAGVSQSPSNKVTEKGKDVELRCDPISGHTALYWYRQSLGQGLEFLIYFQGNSAPDKSGLPSDRFSAERTGGSVSTLTIQRTQQEDSAVYLCASSSTSSFTDTQYFGPGTRLTVL.

This clonotype was seen many times. V usage is TRBV5-1 and J usage is TRBJ2-7; D gene ambiguous. From germline, CDR1 is SGHRS and CDR2 YFSETQ. The CDR3 covers 15 residues. With 0 bases removed from V and 4 bases from J, the gap between germline ends came to 14 bases. The CDR3 loop is CASSLGGRPLYEQYF. CDR3 bases: TGCGCCAGCAGCTTGGGCGGCCGCCCTCTTTACGAGCAGTACTTC.

This clonotype was recorded many times. The chain combines TRBV18 with TRBJ1-2; the match to TRBD1 covers 9 bases. The CDR3 runs 13 residues. The V segment lost 6 bases and the J segment 4 bases; nucleotides outside the gene matches: 3. The V gene's germline CDR1 is KGHSH and CDR2 LQKENI. CDR3 nucleotide sequence: TGTGCCAGCTCGGGACAGGGTCGCTATGGCTACACCTTC. This encodes CASSGQGRYGYTF.

This clonotype was observed a few times. The V and J genes are TRBV6-1 and TRBJ1-1; D is ambiguous. Germline V gene lookup returns CDR1 MNHNS and CDR2 SASEGT. Deletions cut 6 bases from V and 2 bases from J, with 10 bases between. The CDR3 runs to 13 residues. The CDR3 DNA is TGTGCCAGCAGACCAGAGGCAAACACTGAAGCTTTCTTT. This codes for CASRPEANTEAFF.

This clonotype was found a few times. The rearrangement uses TRBV5-6 and TRBJ2-2; 9 positions agree with TRBD1. Germline assignment: CDR1 SGHDT and CDR2 YYEEEE. The CDR3 has 16 residues. J lost 1 base, V lost 4 bases, and 5 bases had no gene match. CDR3 region: CASSERDRENTGELFF. DNA for the CDR3: TGTGCCAGCAGCGAAAGGGACAGGGAGAACACCGGGGAGCTGTTTTTT. The variable domain in full, completed from reference TRBV5-6 and TRBJ2-2, reads DAGVTQSPTHLIKTRGQQVTLRCSPKSGHDTVSWYQQALGQGPQFIFQYYEEEERQRGNFPDRFSGHQFPNYSSELNVNALLLGDSALYLCASSERDRENTGELFFGEGSRLTVL.

This clonotype has a handful of counts. The J gene is TRBJ1-1, the V gene TRBV3-1; 7 bases align to TRBD1. CDR1 and CDR2 from the germline V gene are LGHDT and YNNKEL (reference sequence). The junction had 13 bases not matched to a gene; V was cut back by 5 bases and J by 7 bases. The CDR3 totals 15 residues. Here the CDR3 DNA reads TGTGCCAGCAGCAATCAGAGGGACAGCTTCCTTGAAGCTTTCTTT. Translating gives CASSNQRDSFLEAFF. Drawing the rest from reference TRBV3-1 and TRBJ1-1, the complete variable domain is DTAVSQTPKYLVTQMGNDKSIKCEQNLGHDTMYWYKQDSKKFLKIMFSYNNKELIINETVPNRFSPKSPDKAHLNLHINSLELGDSAVYFCASSNQRDSFLEAFFGQGTRLTVV.

This clonotype has ten or more counts. V is TRBV7-2 and J is TRBJ1-6; D gene unclear. V was trimmed by 2 bases and J by 11 bases, leaving 10 bases between them. CDR1 is SGHTA and CDR2 is FQGNSA in the germline V gene. The CDR3 runs to 13 residues. The CDR3: CASSLSTSPPLHF. The CDR3 region has the DNA TGTGCCAGCAGCTTAAGCACGTCGCCACCCCTCCACTTT.

This clonotype has at least ten counts. V usage is TRBV11-2 and J usage is TRBJ2-2; TRBD2 aligns across 7 bases. Germline assignment: CDR1 SGHAT and CDR2 FQNNGV. Trimming cost V 9 bases and J 13 bases; bases outside gene matches: 11. CDR3 length: 12 amino acids. This CDR3 is CARNGRSQWLFF. CDR3 coding DNA: TGTGCCAGAAACGGGAGGAGTCAATGGCTGTTTTTT.

This clonotype was picked up many times. The chain combines TRBV3-1 with TRBJ2-2; D remains ambiguous. The ends were cut back, 1 base at V and 5 bases at J, with 5 bases in the middle. The CDR3 extends over 13 amino acids. Looked up from germline, CDR1 is LGHDT and CDR2 is YNNKEL (reference sequence). The CDR3 sequence: CASSQGLTGELFF. The CDR3 DNA sequence: TGTGCCAGCAGCCAAGGGCTTACCGGGGAGCTGTTTTTT.

The table lists this clonotype with many counts. The rearrangement uses TRBV27 and TRBJ1-5, with D unresolved. Germline loops: CDR1 MNHEY, CDR2 SMNVEV (reference sequence). With 2 bases removed from V and 0 bases from J, the gap between germline ends came to 2 bases. The CDR3 covers 13 residues. This CDR3 reads CASSLSSNQPQHF. The DNA of the CDR3 is TGTGCCAGCAGTTTAAGTAGCAATCAGCCCCAGCATTTT.

The V call is TRBV12-3 or TRBV12-4, the J call TRBJ2-7; D might be TRBD1 (6 bases). Trimming took 6 bases from V and 6 from J, leaving 12 bases between them. This CDR3 has 12 residues. CDR3 sequence (DNA): TGTGCCAGCAGAGAAGAAGGGGGCGAGCAGTACTTC. As protein: CASREEGGEQYF.

Many counts were recorded for this clonotype. The chain is built from TRBV7-2 and TRBJ2-1, with 11 positions matching TRBD2. The germline gives CDR1 SGHTA, CDR2 FQGNSA. This CDR3 comprises 16 residues. The V segment lost 3 bases and the J segment 5 bases; nucleotides outside the gene matches: 6. CDR3 sequence: CASSFQLAGVDNEQFF. CDR3 sequence (DNA): TGTGCCAGCAGCTTCCAACTAGCGGGAGTGGACAATGAGCAGTTCTTC.

The chain links TRBV9 to TRBJ1-4; no firm D call. The germline gives CDR1 SGDLS, CDR2 YYNGEE. CDR3 length: 15 residues. Trimming pared 4 bases from V and 3 bases from J, leaving 13 bases between. The CDR3 nucleotides are TGTGCCAGCAGCCCCCGGGTTACGGCTAATGAAAAACTGTTTTTT. Translated, it gives CASSPRVTANEKLFF.

This clonotype was detected only a few times. The gene calls are TRBV6-1 and TRBJ2-2; D unresolved. V lost 5 bases and J 4 bases, leaving 5 bases between the germline ends. The CDR3 has 12 amino acids. From germline, CDR1 is MNHNS and CDR2 SASEGT. Here the CDR3 reads CASSSSTGELFF. The CDR3 coding sequence is TGTGCCAGCAGTTCTAGCACCGGGGAGCTGTTTTTT.

This clonotype turned up a few times. The genes are TRBV4-1 and TRBJ1-2; D ambiguous. CDR1 and CDR2 from the germline V gene are MGHRA and YSYEKL. CDR3 length: 15 amino acids. V shed 3 bases and J shed 0 bases, with 11 bases lying between them. In nucleotides, the CDR3 is TGCGCCAGCAGCCAGGGTACAGCTACTAACTATGGCTACACCTTC. Residues: CASSQGTATNYGYTF.

This clonotype was recorded at least ten times. The rearrangement links TRBV18 to TRBJ2-3, with D hard to call. The CDR3 is 13 residues long. The germline gives CDR1 KGHSH, CDR2 LQKENI. Trimming took 2 bases from V and 4 from J, leaving 7 bases between them. The CDR3 sequence: CASSPGSADTQYF. The CDR3 DNA follows: TGTGCCAGCTCACCAGGGTCGGCAGATACGCAGTATTTT. Full variable domain (missing parts from reference TRBV18 and TRBJ2-3): NAGVMQNPRHLVRRRGQEARLRCSPMKGHSHVYWYRQLPEEGLKFMVYLQKENIIDESGMPKERFSAEFPKEGPSILRIQQVVRGDSAAYFCASSPGSADTQYFGPGTRLTVL.

J is TRBJ1-5 and V is TRBV30, with TRBD1 matching 7 bases. The CDR3 loop spans 12 amino acids. Trimming at V came to 2 bases and at J to 7 bases, leaving 2 bases not matched to a gene. Germline values: CDR1 GTSNPN, CDR2 SVGIG (reference sequence). CDR3 nucleotide sequence: TGTGCCTGGAGTACAGGGGACCAGCCCCAGCATTTT. Amino acid sequence: CAWSTGDQPQHF. The full variable domain, in which reference TRBV30 and TRBJ1-5 provide the parts outside the CDR3, is SQTIHQWPATLVQPVGSPLSLECTVEGTSNPNLYWYRQAAGRGLQLLFYSVGIGQISSEVPQNLSASRPQDRQFILSSKKLLLSDSGFYLCAWSTGDQPQHFGDGTRLSIL.

This clonotype came up a few times. The chain links TRBV6-5 to TRBJ2-1; possibly TRBD1 or TRBD2 for D (5 bases each). Germline V lookup: CDR1 MNHEY, CDR2 SVGAGI. Trimming took 2 bases from V and 6 from J, leaving 11 bases between them. This CDR3 has 14 residues. This CDR3 is CASSYGASRNEQFF. The CDR3 DNA reads as TGTGCCAGCAGTTACGGGGCTAGCCGCAATGAGCAGTTCTTC.

This clonotype was picked up a small number of times. The chain links TRBV7-2 to TRBJ2-1; TRBD2 matches at 10 bases. Trimming at V came to 8 bases and at J to 9 bases, leaving 10 bases not matched to a gene. This CDR3 is built from 14 residues. Germline V CDR1 and CDR2: SGHTA, FQGNSA. The CDR3 here is CASQAGGTHSEQFF. CDR3 DNA sequence: TGTGCCAGCCAAGCGGGAGGGACACATAGTGAGCAGTTCTTC. Full variable domain (outside the CDR3, taken from reference TRBV7-2 and TRBJ2-1): GAGVSQSPSNKVTEKGKDVELRCDPISGHTALYWYRQSLGQGLEFLIYFQGNSAPDKSGLPSDRFSAERTGGSVSTLTIQRTQQEDSAVYLCASQAGGTHSEQFFGPGTRLTVL.

This clonotype has at least ten counts. The gene calls are TRBV10-1 and TRBJ1-2; 7 bases align to TRBD1. CDR1 is WNHNN, CDR2 SYGVQD, per germline (reference sequence). The CDR3 loop spans 15 amino acids. With V trimmed by 10 bases and J by 5 bases, 16 bases remained unmatched. Here the CDR3 DNA reads TGCGCCACCCCACTGCCCAAGGACAGGCCTTATGGCTACACCTTC. Translation: CATPLPKDRPYGYTF.

This clonotype has just a few counts. The chain links TRBV27 to TRBJ2-7; the D gene is possibly TRBD1 (6 bases). V dropped 5 bases and J dropped 5 bases, with 16 bases sitting between them. The CDR3 runs to 14 residues. In germline, CDR1 is MNHEY, CDR2 SMNVEV (reference sequence). CDR3 DNA sequence: TGTGCCAGCAGTGATCGAGCAGGGGAGAACGAGCAGTACTTC. Encoded protein: CASSDRAGENEQYF.

This clonotype was counted at least ten times. The chain carries TRBV7-2 and TRBJ2-7; D possibly corresponds to TRBD1 (7 bases). CDR1 is SGHTA, CDR2 FQGNSA, per germline. Trimming left V 1 base short and J 0 bases short, with 10 bases between. This CDR3 spans 15 amino acids. The CDR3 DNA reads as TGTGCCAGCAGCTTAGGACAGGGACTCTCCTACGAGCAGTACTTC. This translates into CASSLGQGLSYEQYF.

This clonotype was counted at least ten times. This sequence joins TRBV2 and TRBJ2-2, with D maybe TRBD1 (6 bases). Germline CDR1 is SNHLY and CDR2 is FYNNEI. V was cut by 6 bases and J by 0 bases, with 14 bases left in between. The CDR3 contains 16 residues. CDR3 residues: CASSPQGNPNTGELFF. CDR3 DNA sequence: TGTGCCAGCAGCCCACAGGGAAACCCGAACACCGGGGAGCTGTTTTTT.

This clonotype was seen ten or more times. The chain joins TRBV28 to TRBJ2-5; D may be TRBD1 (6 bases). Per the germline V gene, CDR1 is MDHEN and CDR2 is SYDVKM. Trimming pared 6 bases from V and 5 bases from J, leaving 13 bases between. This CDR3 region has 13 residues. CDR3 nucleotides: TGTGCCAGCAGACCCCAGGGGTGGGAGACCCAGTACTTC. This translates into CASRPQGWETQYF. The full variable domain, its missing parts supplied by reference TRBV28 and TRBJ2-5, is DVKVTQSSRYLVKRTGEKVFLECVQDMDHENMFWYRQDPGLGLRLIYFSYDVKMKEKGDIPEGYSVSREKKERFSLILESASTNQTSMYLCASRPQGWETQYFGPGTRLLVL.

This clonotype was observed a handful of times. V usage is TRBV5-1 and J usage is TRBJ1-1; D possibly corresponds to TRBD1 (5 bases). The CDR3 contains 13 residues. V gave up 0 bases and J gave up 3 bases, with 6 bases separating them. Germline loops: CDR1 SGHRS, CDR2 YFSETQ. CDR3 sequence reads: CASSLAGDTEAFF. Here the CDR3 DNA reads TGCGCCAGCAGCTTGGCGGGGGACACTGAAGCTTTCTTT.

This rearrangement joins TRBV16 to TRBJ1-2; 9 nucleotides align to TRBD1. This CDR3 is built from 13 residues. CDR1 is KGHSY, CDR2 FQNENV, per germline. V trimming: 2 bases; J trimming: 9 bases; junction bases outside the gene matches: 4. The CDR3: CASSQRTGERYTF. DNA of the CDR3: TGTGCCAGCAGCCAAAGGACAGGGGAGCGCTACACCTTC. Full variable domain (remainder filled in from reference TRBV16 and TRBJ1-2): GEEVAQTPKHLVRGEGQKAKLYCAPIKGHSYVFWYQQVLKNEFKFLISFQNENVFDETGMPKERFSAKCLPNSPCSLEIQATKLEDSAVYFCASSQRTGERYTFGSGTRLTVV.